The 23 T cell receptor beta chains below all came from one sample that was sequenced in a study of T-cell reconstitution after alpha-beta-depleted transplantation in children. A library of TCRbeta sequences, prepared with unique molecular identifiers, was generated. TCRdb processed the PCR reads anew with MiXCR; each CDR3 protein has one entry. The table records about 830,000 distinct CDR3 sequences, about 15% of them present only once. Source: PBMCs, mostly from graft donor cells, taken 360 days after TCRalphabeta/CD19-depleted stem cell transplant. Receptors were obtained from a male patient between 5 and 17 years old who had a stem cell transplant for acute lymphoblastic leukemia, so the T cells may come from the graft donor.

This clonotype was detected a few times. The V call is TRBV19, the J call TRBJ2-7, with D perhaps matching TRBD2 (6 bases). Deletions cut 3 bases from V and 2 bases from J, with 11 bases between. The CDR3 has 14 amino acids. Germline V gene lookup returns CDR1 LNHDA and CDR2 SQIVND (reference sequence). In DNA, the CDR3 is TGTGCCAGTAGTATTCATAGCGGCGCCTACGAGCAGTACTTC. Its translation: CASSIHSGAYEQYF.

This clonotype was found many times. The genes are TRBV29-1 and TRBJ1-1; TRBD1 matches 7 bases. This CDR3 spans 12 amino acids. J was trimmed by 8 bases and V by 7 bases; bases with no gene match: 10. CDR1 and CDR2 from the germline V gene are SQVTM and ANQGSEA. As DNA, the CDR3 is TGCAGCGGCCGGGACAGAGAAAAAGAAGCTTTCTTT. Amino acids: CSGRDREKEAFF.

The chain uses TRBV7-6 and TRBJ2-5; D unclear. The CDR3 extends over 13 amino acids. The germline V gene has CDR1 SGHVS and CDR2 FNYEAQ. The V end lost 3 bases, the J end lost 4 bases, and 9 bases lay between the germline ends. The CDR3 coding sequence is TGTGCCAGCAGCTTCCGGTCTCCAGAGACCCAGTACTTC. Translation: CASSFRSPETQYF.

V usage is TRBV5-6 and J usage is TRBJ2-7; 9 bases are a match to TRBD2. Germline lookup yields CDR1 SGHDT and CDR2 YYEEEE. V lost 5 bases and J lost 6; bases outside the gene matches: 12. The CDR3 extends over 15 amino acids. The CDR3 DNA is TGTGCCAGCAGATATCTCGGGACTAGCTTCGGCGAGCAGTACTTC. Translated: CASRYLGTSFGEQYF.

V and J are TRBV7-2 and TRBJ2-1; 8 nucleotides line up with TRBD2. V shed 5 bases, J shed 0 bases, and the junction held 6 bases outside the gene matches. The CDR3 spans 16 residues. The germline V gene has CDR1 SGHTA and CDR2 FQGNSA. The CDR3 region is CASSLTSGYSYNEQFF. The CDR3 nucleotides read TGTGCCAGCAGCCTCACTAGCGGCTACTCCTACAATGAGCAGTTCTTC. The whole variable domain, filled in from reference TRBV7-2 and TRBJ2-1, reads GAGVSQSPSNKVTEKGKDVELRCDPISGHTALYWYRQSLGQGLEFLIYFQGNSAPDKSGLPSDRFSAERTGGSVSTLTIQRTQQEDSAVYLCASSLTSGYSYNEQFFGPGTRLTVL.

This clonotype was found once. This chain connects TRBV19 to TRBJ2-2, with 8 bases identical to TRBD2. CDR1 is LNHDA, CDR2 SQIVND, per germline (reference sequence). Unmatched junction bases numbered 12, after V lost 9 bases and J lost 6 bases. CDR3 length equals 15 residues. The CDR3 nucleotides read TGTGCCAGCAAAGGAGGCGGGAGGACATCCGGGGAGCTGTTTTTT. This encodes CASKGGGRTSGELFF. Drawing the rest from reference TRBV19 and TRBJ2-2, the complete variable domain is DGGITQSPKYLFRKEGQNVTLSCEQNLNHDAMYWYRQDPGQGLRLIYYSQIVNDFQKGDIAEGYSVSREKKESFPLTVTSAQKNPTAFYLCASKGGGRTSGELFFGEGSRLTVL.

The CDR3 region has the DNA TGTGCCAGCAGTATGGGTAGCGGGAGGTCAGATACGCAGTATTTT. Its translation: CASSMGSGRSDTQYF. The J gene is TRBJ2-3, the V gene TRBV6-1; 10 bases align to TRBD2. CDR1 is MNHNS, CDR2 SASEGT, per germline. CDR3 length: 15 amino acids. The V gene end was trimmed by 5 bases and the J gene end by 4 bases; junction bases not matched to a gene: 6.

The rearrangement uses TRBV9 and TRBJ1-1, with D perhaps matching TRBD1 (6 bases). CDR1 SGDLS and CDR2 YYNGEE come from the germline V gene. The ends were cut back, 0 bases at V and 5 bases at J, with 11 bases in the middle. CDR3 length equals 14 residues. The CDR3 DNA reads as TGTGCCAGCAGCGTAGCGGGGGGGGCTACTGAAGCTTTCTTT. Translated: CASSVAGGATEAFF.

The chain has TRBV24-1 and TRBJ2-1; D might be TRBD1 (8 bases). The CDR3 length is 16 residues. V was pared by 4 bases and J by 6 bases, with 18 bases between. Germline CDR1 and CDR2: KGHDR and SFDVKD. The CDR3 nucleotides read TGTGCCACCAGTGACCCAGGACAGGGACTAAGCAATGAGCAGTTCTTC. As protein: CATSDPGQGLSNEQFF.

The chain carries TRBV19 and TRBJ2-7; 14 positions agree with TRBD2. There are 16 residues in the CDR3. Trimming cost V 5 bases and J 4 bases; bases outside gene matches: 7. Per the germline V gene, CDR1 is LNHDA and CDR2 is SQIVND (reference sequence). CDR3 in amino acids: CASSPGLAGGWYEQYF. In DNA, the CDR3 is TGTGCCAGTAGTCCAGGACTAGCGGGAGGCTGGTACGAGCAGTACTTC.

This clonotype was counted a few times. This chain connects TRBV19 to TRBJ1-5; D ambiguous. Germline V lookup: CDR1 LNHDA, CDR2 SQIVND (reference sequence). V dropped 11 bases and J dropped 5 bases, with 22 bases sitting between them. This CDR3 has 15 residues. For the CDR3, the DNA is TGTGCCTCCGTAAGCGGTGGCGGGTGGGATCAGCCCCAGCATTTT. Translation gives CASVSGGGWDQPQHF.

This clonotype has only a few counts. The rearrangement joins TRBV20-1 to TRBJ1-2, with TRBD1 matching over 7 bases. V shed 3 bases and J 5 bases; nucleotides not matched to a gene: 9. Germline CDR1 DFQATT, CDR2 SNEGSKA (reference sequence). This CDR3 has 14 residues. The CDR3 is CSARERDRVYGYTF. In DNA, the CDR3 is TGCAGTGCTAGGGAAAGAGACAGGGTGTATGGCTACACCTTC.

This clonotype came up a few times. The chain is built from TRBV5-1 and TRBJ2-7, with 7 positions matching TRBD2. The CDR3 sequence is 18 residues long. CDR1 is SGHRS, CDR2 YFSETQ, per germline. Losses at the gene ends were 7 bases for V and 4 bases for J; bases not matched to a gene: 23. CDR3 residues: CASGSGTPMGLRRYEQYF. CDR3 DNA sequence: TGCGCCAGCGGCTCCGGGACTCCTATGGGACTACGGAGGTACGAGCAGTACTTC.

This clonotype was seen repeatedly, ten times or more. At one end the junction does not follow the germline gene, possibly because of a read error. The rearrangement links TRBV4-2 to TRBJ2-7; D gene ambiguous. The CDR3 runs 13 residues. Germline lookup yields CDR1 LGHNA and CDR2 YNFKEQ. In DNA form, the CDR3 reads TGTGCCAGCAGCCAAGAAATAGGTTACGACCAGTACTTC. Encoded protein: CASSQEIGYDQYF.

This clonotype was observed at least ten times. This chain connects TRBV5-1 to TRBJ2-3; no reliable D call. V dropped 7 bases and J dropped 0 bases, with 6 bases sitting between them. The V gene's germline CDR1 is SGHRS and CDR2 YFSETQ. The CDR3 has 12 residues. The CDR3 bases are TGCGCCAGCGGGTTAAGCACAGATACGCAGTATTTT. It is translated as CASGLSTDTQYF.

The genes are TRBV12-3 or TRBV12-4 and TRBJ2-1; no definite D call. CDR3 length: 15 amino acids. Trimming took 7 bases from V and 0 from J, leaving 13 bases between them. CDR3 loop: CASIDALSSYNEQFF. CDR3 coding DNA: TGTGCCAGCATCGATGCCTTGAGCTCCTACAATGAGCAGTTCTTC.

The chain joins TRBV4-2 to TRBJ2-1, with 8 bases matching TRBD2. CDR3 length: 18 residues. The germline V gene has CDR1 LGHNA and CDR2 YNFKEQ. V lost 0 bases, J lost 4 bases, and 11 bases stayed unmatched. The CDR3, as DNA: TGTGCCAGCAGCCAAGAAAGCGGGACTAGACGTGGGTACAATGAGCAGTTCTTC. It codes for CASSQESGTRRGYNEQFF.

The rearrangement joins TRBV5-1 to TRBJ1-1; no clear D gene. CDR1 is SGHRS and CDR2 is YFSETQ in the germline V gene. Trimming shortened V by 5 bases and J by 0 bases, and 8 bases separated the two germline ends. The CDR3 contains 13 residues. This CDR3 reads CASRFGVNTEAFF. The CDR3 DNA reads as TGCGCCAGCAGATTTGGGGTGAACACTGAAGCTTTCTTT.

V and J are TRBV11-2 and TRBJ2-3, with 7 positions matching TRBD1. Unmatched junction bases numbered 9, after V lost 0 bases and J lost 3 bases. Germline CDR1 reads SGHAT; CDR2 reads FQNNGV. This CDR3 is 17 amino acids long. The CDR3 here is CASSLEGGGGLTDTQYF. The CDR3 coding sequence is TGTGCCAGCAGCTTAGAAGGGGGCGGTGGTTTAACAGATACGCAGTATTTT.

The chain employs TRBV6-1 and TRBJ2-1; 9 positions match TRBD1. The V segment lost 5 bases and the J segment 13 bases; nucleotides outside the gene matches: 9. The CDR3 sequence is 13 residues long. Germline loops: CDR1 MNHNS, CDR2 SASEGT. CDR3 sequence (DNA): TGTGCCAGCAGTAGTCCGGACAGGGGCCACCAGTTCTTC. Amino acid sequence: CASSSPDRGHQFF.

V gene TRBV4-1 combines with J gene TRBJ2-1, with 11 bases fitting TRBD2. The germline V gene has CDR1 MGHRA and CDR2 YSYEKL. The CDR3 extends over 17 amino acids. Trimming took 2 bases from V and 3 from J; bases not matched to a gene: 6. CDR3 sequence (DNA): TGCGCCAGCAGCCAATCTCCCGGGACTAGCGGCTACAATGAGCAGTTCTTC. It is translated as CASSQSPGTSGYNEQFF.

This clonotype has just a few counts. The J gene is TRBJ2-7, the V gene TRBV10-3, with D tentatively TRBD2 (6 bases). This CDR3 is built from 14 residues. Germline CDR1 is ENHRY and CDR2 is SYGVKD. V lost 3 bases and J 3 bases, leaving 12 bases between the germline ends. CDR3 region: CAISDPGRHYEQYF. The CDR3 region has the DNA TGTGCCATCAGTGACCCCGGGAGACACTACGAGCAGTACTTC.

V and J are TRBV28 and TRBJ2-7; 8 bases fit TRBD1. The ends lost 5 bases at V and 0 bases at J; junction bases unmatched: 9. Per germline, CDR1 MDHEN and CDR2 SYDVKM. The CDR3 covers 16 residues. CDR3 sequence (DNA): TGTGCCAGCAGTACTAACCGGGACAGGAGCTCCTACGAGCAGTACTTC. This gives the protein CASSTNRDRSSYEQYF.